This is a list of T cell receptor beta chains from one sample in a study of blood T cell repertoires in COVID-19. Method: immunoSEQ multiplex PCR; TCRdb's copy keeps in-frame clones and lacks some. The sample includes about 220,000 clones, approximately 85% of them seen just once. Sequencing used peripheral blood. These receptors all stem from a woman aged 70-85 years with COVID-19, enrolled during active disease. Both conserved end residues are part of each CDR3. Each record gives: clone size, D gene, J gene, V gene, CDR3 protein, CDR3 DNA. The D gene is left open where the match is weak. Only part of the rows carry a size: once, few, many, or a class if the clone is expanded.

size: NA; D: TRBD2; J: TRBJ2-1; V: TRBV5-6; CDR3: CASSRNLAGKSNEQFF; DNA: TGTGCCAGCAGCAGAAATCTAGCGGGAAAGTCCAATGAGCAGTTCTTC
size: NA; D: NA; J: TRBJ1-6; V: TRBV5-4; CDR3: CASSNNLNGRNSPLHF; DNA: TGTGCCAGCAGCAACAACCTGAATGGGAGGAATTCACCCCTCCACTTT
size: NA; D: NA; J: TRBJ1-1; V: TRBV11-3; CDR3: CASSPSTGNTEAFF; DNA: TGTGCCAGCAGCCCCTCGACAGGGAACACTGAAGCTTTCTTT
size: NA; D: NA; J: TRBJ1-5; V: TRBV6-6; CDR3: CASSQRRGQPQHF; DNA: TGTGCCAGCAGCCAGAGAAGGGGTCAGCCCCAGCATTTT
size: NA; D: NA; J: TRBJ2-7; V: TRBV14; CDR3: CASSQRFQSYEQYF; DNA: TGTGCCAGCAGCCAGAGGTTCCAGTCCTACGAGCAGTACTTC
size: NA; D: NA; J: TRBJ1-5; V: TRBV4-3; CDR3: CASSQDLGARSNQPQHF; DNA: TGCGCCAGCAGCCAAGATCTGGGGGCCCGCAGCAATCAGCCCCAGCATTTT
size: NA; D: NA; J: TRBJ1-4; V: TRBV2; CDR3: CASSDRTASEKLFF; DNA: TGTGCCAGCAGTGATCGGACAGCGAGTGAAAAACTGTTTTTT
size: NA; D: TRBD1; J: TRBJ1-6; V: TRBV3-1/TRBV3-2; CDR3: CASSPGQGNSPLHF; DNA: TGTGCCAGCAGCCCAGGACAGGGCAATTCACCCCTCCACTTT
size: NA; D: NA; J: TRBJ2-5; V: TRBV2; CDR3: CASSEAGQTIQETQYF; DNA: TGTGCCAGCAGTGAAGCGGGACAAACAATTCAAGAGACCCAGTACTTC
size: NA; D: NA; J: TRBJ1-3; V: TRBV10-2; CDR3: CASSLGHGQTGNTIYF; DNA: TGCGCCAGCAGTCTTGGACACGGGCAAACTGGAAACACCATATATTTT
size: NA; D: NA; J: TRBJ1-1; V: TRBV5-5; CDR3: CASSFGNRARLNTEAFF; DNA: TGTGCCAGCAGCTTTGGGAACAGGGCCCGTTTGAACACTGAAGCTTTCTTT
size: NA; D: NA; J: TRBJ1-6; V: TRBV29-1; CDR3: CSFNAGDPFNSPLHF; DNA: TGCAGCTTTAACGCAGGGGACCCTTTTAATTCACCCCTCCACTTT
size: few; D: TRBD2; J: TRBJ2-3; V: TRBV6-2/TRBV6-3; CDR3: CASSSPRGETTDTQYF; DNA: TGTGCCAGCAGTTCACCCCGGGGGGAGACCACAGATACGCAGTATTTT
size: NA; D: TRBD2; J: TRBJ2-3; V: TRBV9; CDR3: CASSLGDPRGGTQYF; DNA: TGTGCCAGCAGCTTAGGGGACCCCCGGGGGGGTACGCAGTATTTT
size: NA; D: NA; J: TRBJ2-4; V: TRBV6-5; CDR3: CASRGLIAKNIQYF; DNA: TGTGCCAGCAGGGGACTTATAGCCAAAAACATTCAGTACTTC
size: once; D: TRBD1; J: TRBJ1-1; V: TRBV2; CDR3: CASRGDRNTEAFF; DNA: TGTGCCAGCAGGGGGGACAGGAACACTGAAGCTTTCTTT
size: NA; D: TRBD1; J: TRBJ1-4; V: TRBV7-2; CDR3: CASSNRGGSEKLFF; DNA: TGTGCCAGCAGCAACAGGGGGGGGAGTGAAAAACTGTTTTTT
size: once; D: NA; J: TRBJ1-4; V: TRBV7-7; CDR3: CASSKTGGSNEKLFF; DNA: TGTGCTAGCAGTAAGACAGGCGGAAGTAATGAAAAACTGTTTTTT
size: NA; D: TRBD2; J: TRBJ2-1; V: TRBV25-1; CDR3: CATSVGTSGSQGEQFF; DNA: TGTGCCACCTCGGTCGGGACTAGCGGGTCTCAAGGGGAGCAGTTCTTC
size: NA; D: NA; J: TRBJ1-5; V: TRBV9; CDR3: CASSVEPGINQPQHF; DNA: TGTGCCAGCAGCGTAGAACCCGGGATCAATCAGCCCCAGCATTTT
size: NA; D: NA; J: TRBJ1-4; V: TRBV5-8; CDR3: CASSLAQGWMIGEKLFF; DNA: TGTGCCAGCAGCTTAGCACAGGGTTGGATGATCGGTGAAAAACTGTTTTTT
size: NA; D: TRBD1; J: TRBJ2-3; V: TRBV24-1; CDR3: CATSEYRQGTDTQYF; DNA: TGTGCCACCAGTGAGTACCGACAGGGTACAGATACGCAGTATTTT
size: NA; D: TRBD1; J: TRBJ1-2; V: TRBV5-1; CDR3: CASSSGTGVGYTF; DNA: TGCGCCAGCAGCTCCGGGACAGGGGTTGGCTACACCTTC
size: NA; D: NA; J: TRBJ1-2; V: TRBV10-3; CDR3: CAISESAGEGGYTF; DNA: TGTGCCATCAGTGAGTCGGCCGGGGAGGGAGGCTACACCTTC
size: NA; D: TRBD1; J: TRBJ1-2; V: TRBV4-2; CDR3: CASSQAPGQGGGYTF; DNA: TGTGCCAGCAGCCAAGCCCCGGGACAGGGAGGCGGCTACACCTTC
size: NA; D: TRBD2; J: TRBJ2-2; V: TRBV7-3; CDR3: CASSSGLAGVEELFF; DNA: TGTGCCAGCAGCTCGGGACTAGCGGGAGTGGAAGAGCTGTTTTTT
size: NA; D: TRBD1; J: TRBJ1-1; V: TRBV7-3; CDR3: CASSLGPGGMNTEAFF; DNA: TGTGCCAGCAGCTTAGGACCAGGGGGGATGAACACTGAAGCTTTCTTT
size: NA; D: TRBD1; J: TRBJ1-3; V: TRBV18; CDR3: CASSPGQNSGNTIYF; DNA: TGTGCCAGCTCGCCGGGACAGAACTCTGGAAACACCATATATTTT
size: NA; D: TRBD1; J: TRBJ2-1; V: TRBV5-1; CDR3: CASSPRLTGTGVHNEQFF; DNA: TGCGCCAGCAGCCCCCGACTGACGGGGACAGGGGTCCACAATGAGCAGTTCTTC
size: once; D: NA; J: TRBJ1-2; V: TRBV2; CDR3: CASRVTGSYGYTF; DNA: TGTGCCAGCAGGGTTACAGGGTCGTATGGCTACACCTTC
size: NA; D: TRBD2; J: TRBJ2-3; V: TRBV4-1; CDR3: CASSRGETSGGDTQYF; DNA: TGCGCCAGCAGCCGAGGCGAGACTAGCGGGGGGGATACGCAGTATTTT
size: NA; D: TRBD1; J: TRBJ1-2; V: TRBV19; CDR3: CASSVDRGRGANYGYTF; DNA: TGTGCCAGTAGCGTAGACAGGGGGCGAGGAGCTAACTATGGCTACACCTTC
size: NA; D: NA; J: TRBJ1-5; V: TRBV2; CDR3: CASSRDRWNQPQHF; DNA: TGTGCCAGCAGTCGTGACAGGTGGAATCAGCCCCAGCATTTT
size: NA; D: TRBD1; J: TRBJ1-3; V: TRBV18; CDR3: CASSPFVGQGENTIYF; DNA: TGTGCCAGCTCACCATTTGTGGGACAGGGCGAAAACACCATATATTTT
size: few; D: TRBD1; J: TRBJ1-2; V: TRBV27; CDR3: CASSPRDRPGGYTF; DNA: TGTGCCAGCAGTCCCCGGGACAGGCCTGGGGGCTACACCTTC
size: once; D: NA; J: TRBJ2-7; V: TRBV5-1; CDR3: CASSSDRNYEQYF; DNA: TGCGCCAGCAGCTCGGACAGAAACTACGAGCAGTACTTC
size: NA; D: TRBD1; J: TRBJ2-5; V: TRBV12-3/TRBV12-4; CDR3: CATRASGQETQYF; DNA: TGTGCCACCCGAGCATCGGGACAGGAGACCCAGTACTTC
size: NA; D: NA; J: TRBJ1-5; V: TRBV5-1; CDR3: CASSLNGGSQPQHF; DNA: TGCGCCAGCAGCTTGAACGGCGGGAGTCAGCCCCAGCATTTT
size: NA; D: NA; J: TRBJ2-3; V: TRBV11-3; CDR3: CASSLGVDTQYF; DNA: TGTGCCAGCAGCTTAGGCGTGGATACGCAGTATTTT
size: NA; D: TRBD2; J: TRBJ2-5; V: TRBV11-3; CDR3: CASSPGLAGGLGETQYF; DNA: TGTGCCAGCAGCCCGGGACTAGCGGGGGGGCTTGGAGAGACCCAGTACTTC
size: NA; D: TRBD1; J: TRBJ1-6; V: TRBV4-1; CDR3: CASSLGTGPYNSPLHF; DNA: TGCGCCAGCAGCTTGGGGACAGGACCCTATAATTCACCCCTCCACTTT
size: NA; D: TRBD2; J: TRBJ2-1; V: TRBV3-1/TRBV3-2; CDR3: CASSQRVAGADEQFF; DNA: TGTGCCAGCAGCCAACGAGTTGCGGGAGCGGATGAGCAGTTCTTC
size: NA; D: TRBD1; J: TRBJ2-1; V: TRBV5-1; CDR3: CASSLAGTGPYNEQFF; DNA: TGCGCCAGCAGCTTGGCGGGGACAGGGCCTTACAATGAGCAGTTCTTC
size: NA; D: TRBD1; J: TRBJ2-3; V: TRBV5-4; CDR3: CASSKDRGADTQYF; DNA: TGTGCCAGCAGCAAGGACAGGGGAGCAGATACGCAGTATTTT
size: NA; D: NA; J: TRBJ1-1; V: TRBV19; CDR3: CASKKGLRNTEAFF; DNA: TGTGCCAGTAAAAAGGGGCTAAGGAACACTGAAGCTTTCTTT
size: once; D: NA; J: TRBJ1-2; V: TRBV27; CDR3: CASSLDVTGYGYTF; DNA: TGTGCCAGCAGTTTAGACGTGACGGGCTATGGCTACACCTTC
size: few; D: TRBD1; J: TRBJ2-5; V: TRBV5-8; CDR3: CASSFRDRETQYF; DNA: TGTGCCAGCAGCTTTCGGGACAGGGAGACCCAGTACTTC
size: once; D: TRBD1; J: TRBJ1-1; V: TRBV5-1; CDR3: CASSQQGAGTEAFF; DNA: TGCGCCAGCAGCCAACAGGGGGCAGGCACTGAAGCTTTCTTT
size: NA; D: TRBD2; J: TRBJ2-1; V: TRBV7-3; CDR3: CASSLSTSGRGNEQFF; DNA: TGTGCCAGCAGCTTGTCGACTAGCGGGAGAGGCAATGAGCAGTTCTTC
size: NA; D: TRBD2; J: TRBJ2-1; V: TRBV4-3; CDR3: CASSQVYSGGAVYNEQFF; DNA: TGCGCCAGCAGCCAAGTTTACAGCGGGGGGGCGGTCTACAATGAGCAGTTCTTC
size: NA; D: TRBD1; J: TRBJ1-2; V: TRBV6-5; CDR3: CASSSLRQGESYGYTF; DNA: TGTGCCAGCAGTTCTTTACGACAGGGGGAAAGCTATGGCTACACCTTC
size: NA; D: TRBD1; J: TRBJ2-2; V: TRBV6-2/TRBV6-3; CDR3: CASSHRDRGTGELFF; DNA: TGTGCCAGCAGTCACCGGGACAGGGGAACCGGGGAGCTGTTTTTT